A single sample gave rise to the 19 T cell receptor beta chains below, sequenced in a study of blood T cell repertoires in COVID-19. Some clones are missing from TCRdb's copy, which holds only in-frame ones; the method was immunoSEQ multiplex PCR. The sample shows tens of thousands of clones, 75% to 85% of them seen only once. The sequencing input was peripheral blood. The receptors originated from an elderly man with acute or convalescent COVID-19.

The chain uses TRBV7-2 and TRBJ2-7; a weak D match, TRBD2 (5 bases). The CDR3 loop spans 12 amino acids. Germline V gives CDR1 SGHTA, CDR2 FQGNSA. The V and J ends lost 1 base and 9 bases respectively, with 10 bases between them. In DNA form, the CDR3 reads TGTGCCAGCAGCTTAGGAGGGCCCGGGCAGTACTTC. It specifies CASSLGGPGQYF.

This chain links TRBV19 with TRBJ1-1; the match to TRBD1 covers 9 bases. V was pared by 6 bases and J by 1 base, with 6 bases of the junction left unmatched. The CDR3 contains 15 residues. Germline assignment: CDR1 LNHDA and CDR2 SQIVND (reference sequence). For the CDR3, the DNA is TGTGCCAGTAGCGAAACAGGGGGCCCGAACACTGAAGCTTTCTTT. Protein: CASSETGGPNTEAFF.

A few counts support this clone. The V gene is TRBV6-5, the J gene TRBJ1-2; 7 bases fit TRBD1. The ends lost 5 bases at V and 5 bases at J; junction bases unmatched: 11. This CDR3 spans 15 amino acids. CDR1 MNHEY and CDR2 SVGAGI come from the germline V gene. The CDR3 region is CASSRLKQGRYGYTF. CDR3 DNA sequence: TGTGCCAGCAGTAGACTAAAACAGGGGCGGTATGGCTACACCTTC.

This chain joins TRBV6-5 and TRBJ2-7, with TRBD1 matching over 7 bases. Unmatched junction bases numbered 10, after V lost 2 bases and J lost 3 bases. The CDR3 runs to 16 residues. The germline gives CDR1 MNHEY, CDR2 SVGAGI. CDR3 residues: CASSYARDRAVYEQYF. CDR3 sequence (DNA): TGTGCCAGCAGTTACGCAAGGGACAGAGCAGTCTACGAGCAGTACTTC.

The CDR3 loop reads CAISELTGVNSPLHF. As DNA, the CDR3 is TGTGCCATCAGTGAATTAACAGGGGTTAATTCACCCCTCCACTTT. V gene TRBV10-3 combines with J gene TRBJ1-6; 7 positions match TRBD1. The V segment lost 3 bases and the J segment 6 bases; nucleotides outside the gene matches: 5. The CDR3 contains 15 residues. Germline-derived CDR1 and CDR2 are ENHRY and SYGVKD.

In its sample, this clone was seen a few times. The J gene is TRBJ1-1, the V gene TRBV25-1; D perhaps matches TRBD1 (6 bases). CDR3 length: 16 amino acids. The germline CDR1 and CDR2 sequences are MGHDK and SYGVNS. The V end lost 1 base, the J end lost 5 bases, and 17 bases lay between the germline ends. The CDR3: CASSEWGHQGKTEAFF. The CDR3 DNA reads as TGTGCCAGCAGTGAATGGGGCCACCAGGGGAAGACTGAAGCTTTCTTT.

The rearrangement links TRBV9 to TRBJ2-3, with a possible D match to TRBD2 (6 bases). Germline lookup yields CDR1 SGDLS and CDR2 YYNGEE. The CDR3 runs to 15 residues. V was trimmed by 4 bases and J by 0 bases, leaving 12 bases between them. The CDR3 bases are TGTGCCAGCAGCCGACTAGATTCTAGCACAGATACGCAGTATTTT. Amino acids: CASSRLDSSTDTQYF.

This clone was recorded once. This chain uses TRBV7-3 with TRBJ1-2; maybe TRBD1 (6 bases). V was shortened by 5 bases and J by 1 base, with 11 bases between the two germline ends. There are 14 residues in the CDR3. Per the germline V gene, CDR1 is SGHTA and CDR2 is FQGTGA. CDR3 coding DNA: TGTGCCAGCAGCCCACAGGACAGTAACTATGGCTACACCTTC. It specifies CASSPQDSNYGYTF.

This clone has just a few counts. Within the sample, other DNA sequences also encode this same CDR3. The chain employs TRBV29-1 and TRBJ1-2; D call uncertain. With 4 bases removed from V and 3 bases from J, the gap between germline ends came to 9 bases. Germline CDR1 SQVTM, CDR2 ANQGSEA. The CDR3 is 12 amino acids. As DNA, the CDR3 is TGCAGCGTTGCGGGGATGGACTATGGCTACACCTTC. Its translation: CSVAGMDYGYTF.

This clone was seen just once. The gene calls are TRBV5-1 and TRBJ1-6; D gene ambiguous. The CDR3 loop spans 15 amino acids. The germline gives CDR1 SGHRS, CDR2 YFSETQ. V was cut by 1 base and J by 9 bases, with 14 bases left in between. CDR3 loop: CASSLQATVGSPLHF. CDR3 bases: TGCGCCAGCAGCTTGCAGGCCACTGTAGGTTCACCCCTCCACTTT.

This clone was seen only once. The chain is built from TRBV4-1 and TRBJ2-1; perhaps TRBD2 as D (7 bases). This CDR3 contains 16 residues. Trimming left V 0 bases short and J 6 bases short, with 15 bases between. Looked up from germline, CDR1 is MGHRA and CDR2 is YSYEKL. The CDR3 DNA is TGCGCCAGCAGCCAAGAAGGGGGGGGGCTTCTCAATGAGCAGTTCTTC. This translates into CASSQEGGGLLNEQFF.

This sequence joins TRBV2 and TRBJ1-5; D unresolved. The CDR3 loop spans 13 amino acids. Germline CDR1 and CDR2: SNHLY and FYNNEI. V lost 2 bases to trimming and J lost 8 bases, with 10 bases between them. The CDR3 bases are TGTGCCAGCAGTGAAATGGGAGTAGAGCCCCAGCATTTT. Encoded protein: CASSEMGVEPQHF.

The rearrangement links TRBV10-3 to TRBJ1-2; D unresolved. This CDR3 region has 12 residues. V lost 5 bases to trimming and J lost 3 bases, with 7 bases between them. Germline CDR1 and CDR2: ENHRY and SYGVKD. The CDR3: CAISSADYGYTF. Here the CDR3 DNA reads TGTGCCATCAGTTCAGCGGACTATGGCTACACCTTC.

The chain joins TRBV6-5 to TRBJ2-3; the D gene is possibly TRBD2 (5 bases). Trimming took off 6 bases at V and 0 bases at J, with 13 bases between the two ends. The length of the CDR3 is 15 residues. Per the germline V gene, CDR1 is MNHEY and CDR2 is SVGAGI. As DNA, the CDR3 is TGTGCCAGCAGCCCCCGGGGAACTAGCACAGATACGCAGTATTTT. Its protein product is CASSPRGTSTDTQYF.

V gene TRBV6-2 or TRBV6-3 combines with J gene TRBJ1-1; no reliable D call. The CDR3 covers 13 residues. Germline V CDR1 and CDR2: MNHEY, SVGEGT. Trimming shortened V by 6 bases and J by 1 base, and 9 bases separated the two germline ends. CDR3 protein: CASSRIQNTEAFF. In nucleotides, the CDR3 is TGTGCCAGCAGCCGAATACAGAACACTGAAGCTTTCTTT.

The chain carries TRBV4-1 and TRBJ1-6; no reliable D call. V lost 0 bases to trimming and J lost 7 bases, with 16 bases between them. Looked up from germline, CDR1 is MGHRA and CDR2 is YSYEKL. The CDR3 sequence is 17 residues long. The CDR3 sequence is CASSQERRGRTNSPLHF. The CDR3 DNA follows: TGCGCCAGCAGCCAAGAAAGGCGGGGAAGGACCAATTCACCCCTCCACTTT.

CDR3 residues: CASSLALDRSDSPLHF. CDR3 in DNA: TGTGCCAGCAGCTTAGCGCTAGACCGGTCAGATTCACCCCTCCACTTT. V is TRBV7-9 and J is TRBJ1-6; no clear D gene. Trimming removed 0 bases at V and 8 bases at J, with 14 bases between. CDR1 and CDR2 from the germline V gene are SEHNR and FQNEAQ (reference sequence). The CDR3 extends over 16 amino acids.

CDR3 protein: CSVEETLWTQYF. CDR3 nucleotides: TGCAGCGTTGAAGAGACACTCTGGACCCAGTACTTC. V is TRBV29-1 and J is TRBJ2-5, with unresolved D. This CDR3 comprises 12 residues. V lost 0 bases to trimming and J lost 7 bases, with 9 bases between them. Germline CDR1 SQVTM, CDR2 ANQGSEA.

The V gene is TRBV28, the J gene TRBJ1-1; 8 bases match TRBD1. After removal of 2 bases from V and 0 bases from J, the junction contained 5 bases not matched to a gene. The length of the CDR3 is 16 residues. Germline assignment: CDR1 MDHEN and CDR2 SYDVKM. The CDR3 loop reads CASSLQGAPMNTEAFF. In nucleotides, the CDR3 is TGTGCCAGCAGTTTACAGGGGGCCCCAATGAACACTGAAGCTTTCTTT.